The sequence of this TCR beta chain was determined in a study of OX40 agonist ivuxolimab in advanced cancers. Study results and caveats: By week 6 at 0.1 to 3.0 mg/kg, blood CD4+ and CD8+ T cells had expanded clonally.

On this clone: Antigen specificity is unknown.

Profiling relied on immunoSEQ multiplex PCR, and the TCRdb table lists in-frame clones only, not all of them. The sample contains some 90,000 clones, more than 85% of which appear only once. The germline V gene has CDR1 SGHRS and CDR2 YFSETQ. The CDR3 extends over 15 amino acids. Trimming took off 0 bases at V and 0 bases at J, with 10 bases between the two ends. The rearrangement joins TRBV5-1 to TRBJ2-7, with D unresolved. The receptor's source is an adult with an advanced solid tumor such as melanoma, head and neck, liver or kidney cancer. The sample consisted of CD4+ or CD8+ T cells sorted from blood, taken in a trial of the OX40 agonist ivuxolimab. Here the CDR3 reads CASSLEPDPSYEQYF. DNA of the CDR3: TGCGCCAGCAGCTTGGAACCGGACCCCTCCTACGAGCAGTACTTC.